These 22 T cell receptor beta chains came from one sample sequenced in a study of blood T cell repertoires in COVID-19. Only in-frame clones appear in the TCRdb table, and some are missing; sequencing was by immunoSEQ multiplex PCR. This sample yields approximately 270,000 clones, of which around 89% are seen a single time; roughly 0.8% belongs to the top ten. Material: peripheral blood. The receptor source for this set is a young man with acute or convalescent COVID-19.

The chain carries TRBV3-1 (or the pseudogene TRBV3-2) and TRBJ2-5, with D perhaps matching TRBD1 (6 bases). Germline V CDR1 and CDR2: LGHDT, YNNKEL (reference sequence). This CDR3 comprises 14 residues. The V and J ends lost 1 base and 1 base respectively, with 7 bases between them. CDR3 DNA sequence: TGTGCCAGCAGCCAAGCAGGGGTCCAAGAGACCCAGTACTTC. Translation: CASSQAGVQETQYF.

Only one count was recorded for this clone. The chain links TRBV11-2 to TRBJ2-2, with 12 bases identical to TRBD1. With V trimmed by 8 bases and J by 6 bases, 7 bases remained unmatched. There are 15 residues in the CDR3. CDR1 and CDR2 from the germline V gene are SGHAT and FQNNGV. The CDR3, as DNA: TGTGCCAGCGGCGTGGGACAGGGGGCTCCCGGGGAGCTGTTTTTT. It yields the protein CASGVGQGAPGELFF. Based on the CDR3 plus reference TRBV11-2 and TRBJ2-2, the full variable domain is EAGVAQSPRYKIIEKRQSVAFWCNPISGHATLYWYQQILGQGPKLLIQFQNNGVVDDSQLPKDRFSAERLKGVDSTLKIQPAKLEDSAVYLCASGVGQGAPGELFFGEGSRLTVL.

This clone appeared once. The rearrangement uses TRBV28 and TRBJ2-7; D unclear. Per the germline V gene, CDR1 is MDHEN and CDR2 is SYDVKM. The V gene lost 8 bases and the J gene lost 7 bases, with 15 bases spanning the gap. The CDR3 has 12 amino acids. CDR3 amino acids: CASQTHPREQYF. In DNA form, the CDR3 reads TGTGCCAGCCAGACCCACCCCAGGGAGCAGTACTTC. The entire variable domain, with the rest obtained from reference TRBV28 and TRBJ2-7, is as follows: DVKVTQSSRYLVKRTGEKVFLECVQDMDHENMFWYRQDPGLGLRLIYFSYDVKMKEKGDIPEGYSVSREKKERFSLILESASTNQTSMYLCASQTHPREQYFGPGTRLTVT.

This clone was seen more than once but under ten times. This chain uses TRBV19 with TRBJ1-5; D remains unclear. The CDR3 is made up of 12 amino acids. Germline V lookup: CDR1 LNHDA, CDR2 SQIVND (reference sequence). V lost 7 bases and J lost 4, with 8 bases in between. CDR3 region: CASKSQNQPQHF. The DNA for the CDR3 is TGTGCCAGTAAGTCTCAGAATCAGCCCCAGCATTTT.

The chain recombines TRBV3-1 (or the pseudogene TRBV3-2) with TRBJ1-2, with D tentatively TRBD1 (5 bases). CDR1 and CDR2 (germline): LGHDT, YNNKEL (reference sequence). The V and J ends lost 4 bases and 1 base respectively, with 16 bases between them. The CDR3 covers 16 residues. CDR3 amino acids: CASSRIDRSFNYGYTF. CDR3 sequence (DNA): TGTGCCAGCAGCCGGATCGACAGATCCTTTAACTATGGCTACACCTTC.

The rearrangement uses TRBV19 and TRBJ1-5; 7 bases are a match to TRBD1. This CDR3 is 14 amino acids long. With V trimmed by 4 bases and J by 5 bases, 5 bases remained unmatched. Germline CDR1 LNHDA, CDR2 SQIVND (reference sequence). For the CDR3, the DNA is TGTGCCAGTAGTACCGGGACAGCTGATCAGCCCCAGCATTTT. Translating it yields CASSTGTADQPQHF.

This rearrangement joins TRBV3-1 (or the pseudogene TRBV3-2) to TRBJ1-2, with D perhaps matching TRBD1 (6 bases). Germline V gene lookup returns CDR1 LGHDT and CDR2 YNNKEL (reference sequence). V was pared by 4 bases and J by 4 bases, with 13 bases between. The CDR3 is 14 amino acids. The CDR3 coding sequence is TGTGCCAGCAGCCCTCGCGGACAGCTCTATGGCTACACCTTC. It translates to CASSPRGQLYGYTF.

The CDR3 loop reads CASSQVRTSGSSDTQYF. The CDR3 DNA sequence: TGTGCCAGCAGCCAAGTCCGGACTAGCGGGAGTTCAGATACGCAGTATTTT. V gene TRBV4-2 combines with J gene TRBJ2-3; 13 positions agree with TRBD2. The CDR3 is 17 residues long. Germline-derived CDR1 and CDR2 are LGHNA and YNFKEQ. J lost 4 bases, V lost 1 base, and 5 bases had no gene match.

This clone was observed a single time. The rearrangement uses TRBV19 and TRBJ2-5; 7 positions match TRBD1. The CDR3 has 14 amino acids. Germline V lookup: CDR1 LNHDA, CDR2 SQIVND (reference sequence). With 4 bases clipped from V and 5 bases from J, the junction kept 7 bases outside the gene matches. Here the CDR3 reads CASSRRQGRETQYF. DNA of the CDR3: TGTGCCAGTAGTAGAAGACAGGGCCGGGAGACCCAGTACTTC.

This chain links TRBV6-6 with TRBJ1-2; the D gene is possibly TRBD1 (6 bases). V shed 4 bases and J shed 5 bases, with 14 bases lying between them. This CDR3 is built from 14 residues. In germline, CDR1 is MNHNY, CDR2 SVGAGI (reference sequence). The CDR3 coding sequence is TGTGCCAGCAGTTCGACAGGAACGGGGTATGGCTACACCTTC. Encoded protein: CASSSTGTGYGYTF.

This clone was counted between two and nine times. The sample holds other DNA sequences that translate to the same CDR3. This chain uses TRBV29-1 with TRBJ1-2, with 8 nucleotides matching TRBD1. The CDR3 covers 11 residues. After removal of 6 bases from V and 4 bases from J, the junction contained 1 base not matched to a gene. Germline loops: CDR1 SQVTM, CDR2 ANQGSEA. The CDR3 here is CSVDRGYGYTF. The CDR3 DNA reads as TGCAGCGTCGACAGGGGCTATGGCTACACCTTC.

The V and J genes are TRBV5-1 and TRBJ2-7; perhaps TRBD2 as D (6 bases). The CDR3 length is 12 residues. V was pared by 3 bases and J by 5 bases, with 9 bases between. Germline values: CDR1 SGHRS, CDR2 YFSETQ. The CDR3 sequence is CASSSEGDEQYF. Here the CDR3 DNA reads TGCGCCAGCAGCTCGGAGGGAGACGAGCAGTACTTC.

J is TRBJ2-5 and V is TRBV9; 7 bases are a match to TRBD1. J gave up 5 bases and V 0 bases, and 7 bases lay outside the gene matches. This CDR3 region has 15 residues. Germline V gene lookup returns CDR1 SGDLS and CDR2 YYNGEE. CDR3 sequence (DNA): TGTGCCAGCAGCGTAGGAGGGGGCGGTGGGGAGACCCAGTACTTC. This sequence encodes CASSVGGGGGETQYF.

V gene TRBV2 combines with J gene TRBJ1-1, with D possibly matching TRBD1 (6 bases). The CDR3 totals 11 residues. The ends were cut back, 8 bases at V and 10 bases at J, with 14 bases in the middle. From germline, CDR1 is SNHLY and CDR2 FYNNEI. CDR3 DNA: TGTGCCAGCGGAGAGGGGGTTGGAGCTTTCTTT. Translating gives CASGEGVGAFF.

The chain has TRBV10-3 and TRBJ1-1; 8 nucleotides align to TRBD1. Germline CDR1 is ENHRY and CDR2 is SYGVKD. The CDR3 runs to 14 residues. V dropped 5 bases and J dropped 3; count of bases not matched to a gene: 5. The CDR3 protein is CAISYGQGDTEAFF. DNA of the CDR3: TGTGCCATCAGTTACGGACAGGGTGACACTGAAGCTTTCTTT.

The V and J genes are TRBV6-5 and TRBJ1-1; D unresolved. Germline assignment: CDR1 MNHEY and CDR2 SVGAGI. The V gene lost 0 bases and the J gene lost 0 bases, with 5 bases spanning the gap. The CDR3 covers 14 residues. The CDR3 DNA sequence: TGTGCCAGCAGTTACTCTTCCGTGAACACTGAAGCTTTCTTT. Protein: CASSYSSVNTEAFF.

The genes are TRBV12-5 and TRBJ1-1, with 7 nucleotides matching TRBD1. J was trimmed by 6 bases and V by 7 bases; bases with no gene match: 20. The CDR3 is made up of 17 amino acids. Germline V gene data show CDR1 as LGHNT and CDR2 as FRNRAP. CDR3 in DNA: TGTGCTAGTGCCAAATCAGCCCCACAGGGGATTCTCCCTGAAGCTTTCTTT. The encoded protein is CASAKSAPQGILPEAFF.

This chain links TRBV7-9 with TRBJ2-7, with 8 positions matching TRBD2. With 1 base clipped from V and 5 bases from J, the junction kept 7 bases outside the gene matches. The CDR3 is 15 residues long. Germline CDR1 is SEHNR and CDR2 is FQNEAQ (reference sequence). CDR3 sequence: CASSLGLGTRNEQYF. DNA for the CDR3: TGTGCCAGCAGCTTAGGTCTTGGGACTAGAAACGAGCAGTACTTC.

The chain is built from TRBV11-3 and TRBJ2-7, with 7 bases fitting TRBD2. V trimming: 5 bases; J trimming: 3 bases; junction bases outside the gene matches: 10. Germline lookup yields CDR1 SGHNT and CDR2 YENEEA. The CDR3 totals 15 residues. CDR3 sequence (DNA): TGTGCCAGCAGCCCCGGACTAGAGGAGGGCTACGAGCAGTACTTC. Translation: CASSPGLEEGYEQYF.

The CDR3 loop is CASSLAQSAPTEQYF. CDR3 nucleotides: TGTGCCAGCAGTTTGGCACAGTCGGCCCCCACCGAGCAGTACTTC. V usage is TRBV27 and J usage is TRBJ2-7; D ambiguous. This CDR3 is 15 amino acids long. Germline V lookup: CDR1 MNHEY, CDR2 SMNVEV (reference sequence). Trimming stripped 3 bases from V and 6 bases from J, with 18 bases between.

V usage is TRBV18 and J usage is TRBJ1-5; D remains unclear. Looked up from germline, CDR1 is KGHSH and CDR2 is LQKENI. V lost 6 bases to trimming and J lost 4 bases, with 28 bases between them. This CDR3 is 19 amino acids long. The CDR3 loop reads CASSSRAVRYRTSNQPQHF. CDR3 sequence (DNA): TGTGCCAGCTCCTCTCGTGCCGTTCGGTACAGAACCTCGAATCAGCCCCAGCATTTT. Together with reference TRBV18 and TRBJ1-5, the CDR3 gives the full variable domain: NAGVMQNPRHLVRRRGQEARLRCSPMKGHSHVYWYRQLPEEGLKFMVYLQKENIIDESGMPKERFSAEFPKEGPSILRIQQVVRGDSAAYFCASSSRAVRYRTSNQPQHFGDGTRLSIL.

This rearrangement joins TRBV6-6 to TRBJ2-1; TRBD2 matches at 8 bases. Germline loops: CDR1 MNHNY, CDR2 SVGAGI (reference sequence). V lost 8 bases and J lost 9; bases outside the gene matches: 15. The CDR3 has 15 residues. The chain's CDR3 is CASCNEGLVLGEQFF. The CDR3 nucleotides read TGTGCCAGCTGCAACGAGGGACTAGTTCTTGGTGAGCAGTTCTTC.